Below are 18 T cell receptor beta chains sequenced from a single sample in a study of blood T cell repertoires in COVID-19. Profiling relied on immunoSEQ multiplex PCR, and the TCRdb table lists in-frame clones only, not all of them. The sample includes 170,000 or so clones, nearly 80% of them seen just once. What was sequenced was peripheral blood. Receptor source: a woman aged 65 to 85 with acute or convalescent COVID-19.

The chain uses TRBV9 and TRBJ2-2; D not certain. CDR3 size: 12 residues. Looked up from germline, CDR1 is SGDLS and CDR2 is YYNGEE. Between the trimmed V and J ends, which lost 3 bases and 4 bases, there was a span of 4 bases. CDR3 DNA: TGTGCCAGCAGCGCCTTCACCGGGGAGCTGTTTTTT. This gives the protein CASSAFTGELFF.

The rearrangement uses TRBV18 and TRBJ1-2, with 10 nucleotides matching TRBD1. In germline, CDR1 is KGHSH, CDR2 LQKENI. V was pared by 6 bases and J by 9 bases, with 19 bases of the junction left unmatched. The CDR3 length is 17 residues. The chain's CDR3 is CASSLRDRGHPQGSYTF. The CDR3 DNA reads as TGTGCCAGCTCCCTCCGGGACAGGGGCCATCCTCAAGGGAGCTACACCTTC.

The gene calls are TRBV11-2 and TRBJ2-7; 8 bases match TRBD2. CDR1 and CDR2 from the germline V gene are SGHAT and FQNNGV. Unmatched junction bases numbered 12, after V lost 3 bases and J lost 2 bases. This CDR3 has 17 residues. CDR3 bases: TGTGCCAGCAGCTTGACCCAGATTAGCGGGATTGCCTACGAGCAGTACTTC. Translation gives CASSLTQISGIAYEQYF.

The chain's CDR3 is CSVGSGGGSYNEQFF. The DNA of the CDR3 is TGCAGCGTTGGTTCGGGCGGAGGCTCCTACAATGAGCAGTTCTTC. This chain joins TRBV29-1 and TRBJ2-1, with D possibly matching TRBD2 (5 bases). Deletions cut 4 bases from V and 0 bases from J, with 13 bases between. The germline V gene has CDR1 SQVTM and CDR2 ANQGSEA. CDR3 length: 15 residues.

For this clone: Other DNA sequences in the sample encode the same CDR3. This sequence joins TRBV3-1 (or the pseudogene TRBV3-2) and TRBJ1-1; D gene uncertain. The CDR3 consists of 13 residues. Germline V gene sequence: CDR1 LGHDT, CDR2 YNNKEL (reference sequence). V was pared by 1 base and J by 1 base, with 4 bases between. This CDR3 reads CASSQGRNTEAFF. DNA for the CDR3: TGTGCCAGCAGCCAAGGCAGGAACACTGAAGCTTTCTTT.

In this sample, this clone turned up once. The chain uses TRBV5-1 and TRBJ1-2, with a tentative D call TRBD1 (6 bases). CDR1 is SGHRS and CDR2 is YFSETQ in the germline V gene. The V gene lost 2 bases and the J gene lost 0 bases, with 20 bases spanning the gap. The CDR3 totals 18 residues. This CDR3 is CASSLGGTGHIPNYGYTF. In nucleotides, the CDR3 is TGCGCCAGCAGCTTAGGAGGTACAGGGCATATTCCTAACTATGGCTACACCTTC.

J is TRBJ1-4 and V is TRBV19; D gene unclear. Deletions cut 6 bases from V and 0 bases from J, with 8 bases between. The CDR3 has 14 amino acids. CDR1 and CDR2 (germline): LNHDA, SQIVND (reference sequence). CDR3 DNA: TGTGCCAGTAGGAACAGCCCAACTAATGAAAAACTGTTTTTT. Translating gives CASRNSPTNEKLFF.

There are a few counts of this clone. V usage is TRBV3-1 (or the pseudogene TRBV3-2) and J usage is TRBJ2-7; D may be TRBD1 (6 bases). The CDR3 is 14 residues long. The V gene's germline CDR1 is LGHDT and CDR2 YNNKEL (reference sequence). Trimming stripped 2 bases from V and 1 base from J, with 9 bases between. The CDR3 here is CASSQRTASYEQYF. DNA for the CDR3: TGTGCCAGCAGCCAAAGGACAGCATCCTACGAGCAGTACTTC.

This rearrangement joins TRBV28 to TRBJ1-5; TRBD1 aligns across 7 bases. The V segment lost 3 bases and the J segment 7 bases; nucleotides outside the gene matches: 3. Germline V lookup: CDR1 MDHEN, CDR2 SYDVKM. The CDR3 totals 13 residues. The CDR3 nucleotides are TGTGCCAGCAGTTTTAAGGGGGCACAGCCCCAGCATTTT. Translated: CASSFKGAQPQHF.

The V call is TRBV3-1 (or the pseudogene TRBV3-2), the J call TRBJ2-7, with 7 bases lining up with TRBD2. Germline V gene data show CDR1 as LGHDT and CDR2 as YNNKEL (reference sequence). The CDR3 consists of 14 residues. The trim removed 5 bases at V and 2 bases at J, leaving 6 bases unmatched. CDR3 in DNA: TGTGCCAGCAGCGCGGGGGACGGAGCCTACGAGCAGTACTTC. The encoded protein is CASSAGDGAYEQYF.

The CDR3 DNA follows: TGTGCCAGCAGTGGGGGGAGGGTAAGCAATCAGCCCCAGCATTTT. Translating it yields CASSGGRVSNQPQHF. The J gene is TRBJ1-5, the V gene TRBV6-6, with D maybe TRBD1 (5 bases). Germline V lookup: CDR1 MNHNY, CDR2 SVGAGI (reference sequence). V was cut by 5 bases and J by 1 base, with 12 bases left in between. This CDR3 has 15 amino acids.

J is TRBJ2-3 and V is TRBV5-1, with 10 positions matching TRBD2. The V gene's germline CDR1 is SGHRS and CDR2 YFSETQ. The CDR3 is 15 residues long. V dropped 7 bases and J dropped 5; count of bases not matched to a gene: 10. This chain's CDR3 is CASGVAGGLGDTQYF. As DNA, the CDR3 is TGCGCCAGCGGGGTAGCGGGAGGTCTGGGAGATACGCAGTATTTT.

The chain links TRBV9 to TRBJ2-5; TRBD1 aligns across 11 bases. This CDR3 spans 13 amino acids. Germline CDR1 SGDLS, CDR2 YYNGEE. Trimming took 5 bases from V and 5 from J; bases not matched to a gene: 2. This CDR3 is CASSRDRGETQYF. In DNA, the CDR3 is TGTGCCAGCAGTCGGGACAGGGGGGAGACCCAGTACTTC.

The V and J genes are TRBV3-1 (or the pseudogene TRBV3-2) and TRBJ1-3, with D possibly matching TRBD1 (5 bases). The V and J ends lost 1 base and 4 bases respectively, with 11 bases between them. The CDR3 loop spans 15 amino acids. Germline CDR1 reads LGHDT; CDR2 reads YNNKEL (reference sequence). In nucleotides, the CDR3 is TGTGCCAGCAGCCAAGTTCAGGGCTCCGGAAACACCATATATTTT. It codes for CASSQVQGSGNTIYF.

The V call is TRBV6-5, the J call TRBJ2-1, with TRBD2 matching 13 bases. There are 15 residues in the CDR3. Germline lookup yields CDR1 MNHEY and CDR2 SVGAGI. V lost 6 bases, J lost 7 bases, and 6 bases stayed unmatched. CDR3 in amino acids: CASRGLAGAFNEQFF. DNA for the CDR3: TGTGCCAGCAGAGGACTAGCGGGAGCGTTTAATGAGCAGTTCTTC.

The CDR3 coding sequence is TGTGCCAGCAGCCCTAAGGGGGCAGGGGGGCGCAATGAGCAGTTCTTC. This encodes CASSPKGAGGRNEQFF. The rearrangement joins TRBV7-3 to TRBJ2-1; tentative D call: TRBD1 (7 bases). The CDR3 runs to 16 residues. V shed 5 bases and J shed 6 bases, with 20 bases lying between them. The germline gives CDR1 SGHTA, CDR2 FQGTGA.

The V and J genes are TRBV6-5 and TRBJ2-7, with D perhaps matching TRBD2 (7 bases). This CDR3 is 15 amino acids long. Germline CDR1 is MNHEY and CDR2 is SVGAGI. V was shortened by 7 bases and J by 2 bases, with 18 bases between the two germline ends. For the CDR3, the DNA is TGTGCCAGCACCTCCTCGGGGGCGGGGGCCTACGAGCAGTACTTC. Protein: CASTSSGAGAYEQYF.

CDR3 in amino acids: CAWSAAGGRYNSPLHF. CDR3 DNA: TGTGCCTGGAGCGCCGCAGGGGGCCGATATAATTCACCCCTCCACTTT. The J gene is TRBJ1-6, the V gene TRBV30; 8 bases are shared with TRBD1. The junction had 8 bases not matched to a gene; V was cut back by 3 bases and J by 4 bases. Germline V lookup: CDR1 GTSNPN, CDR2 SVGIG (reference sequence). The CDR3 runs to 16 residues.